The 20 T cell receptor beta chains given below trace back to one sample, sequenced in a study of Ad26.COV2.S vaccination and SARS-CoV-2 variants. Repertoires were generated with immunoSEQ multiplex PCR, while TCRdb's copy carries only in-frame clones and drops some. Of about half a million clones detected, roughly nine tenths appear once; the ten largest clones hold 1.5% to 2%. Noted treatment: some 20 received Ad26.COV2.S at low or high dose, single or two shots; about 5 received placebo; per-sample allocation not given. All samples were drawn on day 63, counting from the first vaccine or placebo injection. Sequenced here: peripheral blood, sampled in a trial of Ad26.COV2.S vaccine versus placebo. Source of these receptors: a person aged 18 to 59 who received the Ad26.COV2.S COVID-19 vaccine or a placebo.

This CDR3 is CASSPSGNEQFF. Here the CDR3 DNA reads TGTGCCAGCAGCCCGTCGGGGAATGAGCAGTTCTTC. This chain joins TRBV9 and TRBJ2-1; D might be TRBD2 (5 bases). Trimming pared 4 bases from V and 7 bases from J, leaving 9 bases between. Germline CDR1 and CDR2: SGDLS and YYNGEE. This CDR3 has 12 amino acids.

This sequence joins TRBV19 and TRBJ1-2; 7 nucleotides match TRBD1. With V trimmed by 6 bases and J by 4 bases, 8 bases remained unmatched. Germline CDR1 reads LNHDA; CDR2 reads SQIVND (reference sequence). The CDR3 is 14 residues long. The chain's CDR3 is CASSMIGGSYGYTF. As DNA, the CDR3 is TGTGCCAGTAGCATGATAGGGGGCAGCTATGGCTACACCTTC. The full variable domain, with the rest looked up from reference TRBV19 and TRBJ1-2, is DGGITQSPKYLFRKEGQNVTLSCEQNLNHDAMYWYRQDPGQGLRLIYYSQIVNDFQKGDIAEGYSVSREKKESFPLTVTSAQKNPTAFYLCASSMIGGSYGYTFGSGTRLTVV.

The V gene is TRBV20-1, the J gene TRBJ2-2; TRBD1 matches 7 bases. The CDR3 totals 16 residues. J lost 7 bases, V lost 3 bases, and 14 bases had no gene match. CDR1 DFQATT and CDR2 SNEGSKA come from the germline V gene (reference sequence). The CDR3 DNA follows: TGCAGTGCTAGTCGGACGGGACAGCGCGCCGTCGGGGAGCTGTTTTTT. As protein: CSASRTGQRAVGELFF.

The chain couples TRBV4-3 to TRBJ1-3; D gene unclear. Looked up from germline, CDR1 is LGHNA and CDR2 is YSLEER. The CDR3 length is 15 residues. Trimming stripped 0 bases from V and 0 bases from J, with 6 bases between. In DNA form, the CDR3 reads TGCGCCAGCAGCCAAGAGGGCCGCTCTGGAAACACCATATATTTT. Translation: CASSQEGRSGNTIYF.

The J gene is TRBJ2-4, the V gene TRBV29-1, with D possibly matching TRBD1 (6 bases). Trimming stripped 5 bases from V and 2 bases from J, with 13 bases between. The germline gives CDR1 SQVTM, CDR2 ANQGSEA. The CDR3 contains 14 residues. This chain's CDR3 is CSVRDTSPKNIQYF. The CDR3 bases are TGCAGCGTTCGGGACACCTCCCCCAAAAACATTCAGTACTTC.

The chain uses TRBV2 and TRBJ2-1; weak D call: TRBD1 (7 bases). The V and J ends lost 7 bases and 4 bases respectively, with 17 bases between them. CDR3 length: 15 amino acids. Germline CDR1 reads SNHLY; CDR2 reads FYNNEI. This chain's CDR3 is CASTSTGTRYNEQFF. The CDR3 nucleotides are TGTGCCAGCACTTCGACAGGGACTCGTTACAATGAGCAGTTCTTC.

This chain joins TRBV6-5 and TRBJ2-7; a weak D match, TRBD2 (6 bases). This CDR3 has 13 residues. The ends were cut back, 2 bases at V and 6 bases at J, with 11 bases in the middle. The germline V gene has CDR1 MNHEY and CDR2 SVGAGI. In DNA form, the CDR3 reads TGTGCCAGCAGTTACGGAGGGGTTGGCGAGCAGTACTTC. Amino acids: CASSYGGVGEQYF.

The chain recombines TRBV7-9 with TRBJ1-6; D call uncertain. Trimming removed 1 base from V and 7 bases from J, with 2 bases in between. The CDR3 extends over 12 amino acids. CDR1 and CDR2 from the germline V gene are SEHNR and FQNEAQ (reference sequence). CDR3 sequence (DNA): TGTGCCAGCAGCTTAGACAATTCACCCCTCCACTTT. This encodes CASSLDNSPLHF.

The V gene is TRBV7-5, the J gene TRBJ2-7; TRBD1, the D gene given by the table, was not confirmed from the DNA. TRBV7-5 is a known pseudogene. The CDR3 loop spans 16 amino acids. CDR3 bases: TGTGCCAGAAGCTGCGGGACAGTCCTCGAATCCTACGAGCAGTACTTC. Amino acid sequence: CARSCGTVLESYEQYF.

J is TRBJ2-3 and V is TRBV6-5, with D perhaps TRBD1 (5 bases). This CDR3 spans 14 amino acids. V was cut by 6 bases and J by 6 bases, with 16 bases left in between. Germline lookup yields CDR1 MNHEY and CDR2 SVGAGI. The CDR3 nucleotides read TGTGCCAGCAGGGGGTACGGCAGGGCGGATACGCAGTATTTT. It encodes CASRGYGRADTQYF.

V is TRBV12-3 or TRBV12-4 and J is TRBJ1-3; D is undetermined. The ends were cut back, 3 bases at V and 6 bases at J, with 9 bases in the middle. CDR3 length: 13 amino acids. CDR3 protein: CASSFYGENTIYF. CDR3 DNA sequence: TGTGCCAGCAGTTTTTACGGGGAAAACACCATATATTTT.

The chain carries TRBV5-5 and TRBJ2-7; D is unclear. Trimming shortened V by 2 bases and J by 2 bases, and 8 bases separated the two germline ends. The CDR3 sequence is 13 residues long. Germline CDR1 reads SGHKS; CDR2 reads YYEKEE (reference sequence). The CDR3 DNA reads as TGTGCCAGCAGCTTCAATTCCCCCTACGAGCAGTACTTC. Its translation is CASSFNSPYEQYF.

V is TRBV7-9 and J is TRBJ2-2; TRBD2 matches at 8 bases. Germline assignment: CDR1 SEHNR and CDR2 FQNEAQ (reference sequence). The CDR3 has 15 amino acids. The V and J ends lost 3 bases and 4 bases, in that order; junction bases with no gene match: 4. The CDR3 spells CASSLGLAGTGELFF. For the CDR3, the DNA is TGTGCCAGCAGCTTGGGTCTAGCGGGCACCGGGGAGCTGTTTTTT.

The chain has TRBV27 and TRBJ2-7; perhaps TRBD1 as D (6 bases). The CDR3 is 17 amino acids. Germline V CDR1 and CDR2: MNHEY, SMNVEV (reference sequence). V shed 6 bases and J shed 2 bases, with 23 bases lying between them. The CDR3 region has the DNA TGTGCCAGCAGGGGGGCGACATACAGGGTGGGCCCCTACGAGCAGTACTTC. The encoded protein is CASRGATYRVGPYEQYF.

The rearrangement links TRBV11-2 to TRBJ1-1; D may be TRBD1 (5 bases). Trimming pared 5 bases from V and 1 base from J, leaving 8 bases between. The CDR3 runs 13 residues. Germline lookup yields CDR1 SGHAT and CDR2 FQNNGV. The CDR3 sequence is CASSAGGNTEAFF. CDR3 nucleotide sequence: TGTGCCAGCAGCGCCGGGGGGAACACTGAAGCTTTCTTT.

This clone showed up just once. The CDR3 DNA reads as TGCGCCAGCAGCCAGACAGGCAACACAGATACGCAGTATTTT. This translates into CASSQTGNTDTQYF. The V gene is TRBV4-1, the J gene TRBJ2-3, with D possibly matching TRBD1 (6 bases). The V gene lost 3 bases and the J gene lost 2 bases, with 9 bases spanning the gap. The CDR3 is made up of 14 amino acids. Germline V lookup: CDR1 MGHRA, CDR2 YSYEKL.

The chain has TRBV7-9 and TRBJ2-5; D is perhaps TRBD2 (7 bases). The CDR3 totals 13 residues. CDR1 is SEHNR, CDR2 FQNEAQ, per germline (reference sequence). V was clipped by 4 bases and J by 5 bases, with 11 bases between them. CDR3 region: CASSYREGETQYF. In DNA, the CDR3 is TGTGCCAGCAGCTACAGGGAGGGGGAGACCCAGTACTTC.

The CDR3 sequence is CASSLASFSSYEQYF. In DNA form, the CDR3 reads TGTGCCAGCAGCTTAGCCTCTTTCAGCTCCTACGAGCAGTACTTC. V gene TRBV7-2 combines with J gene TRBJ2-7; D uncertain. Per the germline V gene, CDR1 is SGHTA and CDR2 is FQGNSA. The CDR3 totals 15 residues. Trimming removed 0 bases from V and 0 bases from J, with 9 bases in between.

The chain is built from TRBV7-2 and TRBJ1-2, with TRBD1 matching 9 bases. The CDR3 extends over 14 amino acids. Germline V lookup: CDR1 SGHTA, CDR2 FQGNSA. The V and J ends lost 2 bases and 7 bases, in that order; junction bases with no gene match: 5. The CDR3 reads CASSLRPTGGGYTF. Written as DNA, the CDR3 is TGTGCCAGCAGCTTAAGGCCGACAGGGGGTGGCTACACCTTC. The complete variable domain, with remaining parts taken from reference TRBV7-2 and TRBJ1-2, reads GAGVSQSPSNKVTEKGKDVELRCDPISGHTALYWYRQSLGQGLEFLIYFQGNSAPDKSGLPSDRFSAERTGGSVSTLTIQRTQQEDSAVYLCASSLRPTGGGYTFGSGTRLTVV.

This chain joins TRBV30 and TRBJ1-4, with a weak D call TRBD1 (5 bases). Germline V gives CDR1 GTSNPN, CDR2 SVGIG (reference sequence). The germline V and J ends were trimmed by 0 bases and 0 bases, with 20 bases remaining between them. The CDR3 runs 19 residues. DNA for the CDR3: TGTGCCTGGAGTGTACTCAGGGCTCGGGGGAGGGCAACTAATGAAAAACTGTTTTTT. Translated: CAWSVLRARGRATNEKLFF.